This entry describes one TCR beta chain. The data stem from a study of technical replicates of blood from a few donors. The method was immunoSEQ multiplex PCR; TCRdb's version includes in-frame clones alone and lacks a portion of them. The top ten hold roughly 0.22% of the sample, which has almost 55,000 clones, roughly 94% seen once. This CDR3 region has 14 residues. V lost 0 bases and J lost 9, with 13 bases in between. CDR1 is SGHRS and CDR2 is YFSETQ in the germline V gene. The source is a human donor in good health. The chain couples TRBV5-1 to TRBJ2-1, with a weak D call TRBD2 (7 bases). The source material was T cells isolated from PBMCs. CDR3 nucleotides: TGCGCCAGCAGCTTGGAGGCGGGGGCACTTGAGCAGTTCTTC. Translated, it gives CASSLEAGALEQFF.